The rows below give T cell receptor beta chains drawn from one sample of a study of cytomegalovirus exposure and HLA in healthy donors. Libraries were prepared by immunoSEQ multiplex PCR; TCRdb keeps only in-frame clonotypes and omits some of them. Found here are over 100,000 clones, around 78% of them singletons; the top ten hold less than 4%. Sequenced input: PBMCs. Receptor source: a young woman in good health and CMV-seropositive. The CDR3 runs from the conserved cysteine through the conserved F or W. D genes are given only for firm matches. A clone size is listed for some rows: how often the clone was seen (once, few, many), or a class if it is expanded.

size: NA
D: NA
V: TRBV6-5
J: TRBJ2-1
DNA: TGTGCCAGCAGCAGGAGCGGTTACTACAATGAGCAGTTCTTC
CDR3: CASSRSGYYNEQFF

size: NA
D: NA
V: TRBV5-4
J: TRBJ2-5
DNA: TGTGCCAGCAGCTTGGTGGCAGGCCGGATGGGGACCCAGTACTTC
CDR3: CASSLVAGRMGTQYF

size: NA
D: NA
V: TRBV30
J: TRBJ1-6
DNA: TGTGCCTGGAGTGTCCCCGGTCGGAATTCACCCCTCCACTTT
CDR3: CAWSVPGRNSPLHF

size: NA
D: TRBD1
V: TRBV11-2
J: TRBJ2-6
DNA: TGTGCCAGCACCTCTGGGAACAGGGGAAATGGGGCCAACGTCCTGACTTTC
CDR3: CASTSGNRGNGANVLTF

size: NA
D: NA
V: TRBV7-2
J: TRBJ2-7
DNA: TGTGCCAGCAGCTTAGGGCGGGCCTACGAGCAGTACTTC
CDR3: CASSLGRAYEQYF

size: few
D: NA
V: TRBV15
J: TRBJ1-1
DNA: TGTACCTCAGGGGTCCACACTGAAGCTTTCTTT
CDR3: CTSGVHTEAFF

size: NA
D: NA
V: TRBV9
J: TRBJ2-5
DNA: TGTGCCAGCAGCGTAGGGGCTCAAGAGACCCAGTACTTC
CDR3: CASSVGAQETQYF

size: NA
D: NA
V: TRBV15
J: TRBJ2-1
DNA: TGTGCCACCAGCAGAGGAGGGGGACCGCCCTACAATGAGCAGTTCTTC
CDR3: CATSRGGGPPYNEQFF

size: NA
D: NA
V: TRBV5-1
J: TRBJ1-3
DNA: TGCGCCAGCAGCCCAGACAGTTCTGGAAACACCATATATTTT
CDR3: CASSPDSSGNTIYF

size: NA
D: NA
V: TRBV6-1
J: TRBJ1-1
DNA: TGTGCCAGCAGTGCCCTGGGGGGAGGGGGCACTGAAGCTTTCTTT
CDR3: CASSALGGGGTEAFF

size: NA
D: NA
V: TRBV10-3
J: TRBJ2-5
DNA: TGTGCCATCAGTGAGTCGCGTGAGACCCAGTACTTC
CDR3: CAISESRETQYF

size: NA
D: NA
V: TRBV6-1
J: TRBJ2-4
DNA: TGTGCCACGGCAGCCGGGACTCGAGTCAAAAACATTCAGTACTTC
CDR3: CATAAGTRVKNIQYF

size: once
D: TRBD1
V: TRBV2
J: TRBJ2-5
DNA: TGTGCCAGCAGCGGGACAGGGTTCGAGACCCAGTACTTC
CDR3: CASSGTGFETQYF

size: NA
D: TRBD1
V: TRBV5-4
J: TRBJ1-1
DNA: TGTGCCAGCAGCTTGGGCGGAGGACAGGGGGTCGAAGCTTTCTTT
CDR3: CASSLGGGQGVEAFF

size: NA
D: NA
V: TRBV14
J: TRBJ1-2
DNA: TGTGCCAGCAGCCAATGGGGGCCAGTGGCAAGCTACACCTTC
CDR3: CASSQWGPVASYTF

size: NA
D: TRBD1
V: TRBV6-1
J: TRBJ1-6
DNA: TGTGCCAGCGGGGGGGGACAGGGGGTTTCACCCCTCCACTTT
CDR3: CASGGGQGVSPLHF

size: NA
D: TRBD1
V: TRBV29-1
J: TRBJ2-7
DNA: TGCAGCGTTGGGGCCGGGACAGGGGGCTACGAGCAGTACTTC
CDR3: CSVGAGTGGYEQYF

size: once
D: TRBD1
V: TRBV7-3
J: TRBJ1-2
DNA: TGTGCCAGCAGCCCGCAAGGACAGGGGGGCTACACCTTC
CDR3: CASSPQGQGGYTF

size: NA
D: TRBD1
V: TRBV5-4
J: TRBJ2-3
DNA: TGTGCCAGCAGCCCGGGGACAGCTAGCACAGATACGCAGTATTTT
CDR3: CASSPGTASTDTQYF

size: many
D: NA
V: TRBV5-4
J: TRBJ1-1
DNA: TGTGCCAGCAGCTTGGCCCGGAGATTGGAGAACACTGAAGCTTTCTTT
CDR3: CASSLARRLENTEAFF

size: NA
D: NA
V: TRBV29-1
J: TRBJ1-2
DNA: TGCAGCGTTGAGCCCCACTCCGGCTATGGCTACACCTTC
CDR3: CSVEPHSGYGYTF

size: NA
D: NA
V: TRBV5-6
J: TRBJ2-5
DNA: TGTGCCAGCAGCTTGGCCCTGGGATCAGGGGTTAGGGAGACCCAGTACTTC
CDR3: CASSLALGSGVRETQYF

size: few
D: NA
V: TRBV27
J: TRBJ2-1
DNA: TGTGCCAGCAGTCCTCCGGCTTGGTCACTAGAGGGTTACAATGAGCAGTTCTTC
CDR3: CASSPPAWSLEGYNEQFF

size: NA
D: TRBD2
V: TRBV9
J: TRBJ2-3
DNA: TGTGCCAGCAGCCCAAACCCGGGGGGGCCCGTCCCAGATACGCAGTATTTT
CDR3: CASSPNPGGPVPDTQYF

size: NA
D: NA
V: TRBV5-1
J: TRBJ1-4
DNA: TGCGCCAGCAGCTTGGCAGGGACTAATGAAAAACTGTTTTTT
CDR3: CASSLAGTNEKLFF

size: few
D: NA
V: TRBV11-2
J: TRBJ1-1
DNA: TGTGCCAGCAGCTTAGATTACCAGGGGAACACTGAAGCTTTCTTT
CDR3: CASSLDYQGNTEAFF

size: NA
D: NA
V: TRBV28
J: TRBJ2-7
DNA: TGTGCCAGCAGCCCTTGGGGGGATACCTACGAGCAGTACTTC
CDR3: CASSPWGDTYEQYF

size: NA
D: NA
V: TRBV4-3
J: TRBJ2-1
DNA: TGCGCCAGCAGCCAAGATCTTGGTCCAGACATCTCCTACAATGAGCAGTTCTTC
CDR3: CASSQDLGPDISYNEQFF

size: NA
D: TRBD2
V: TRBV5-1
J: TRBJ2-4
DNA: TGCGCCAGCAGCTTGGAACTGCTAGCGGGGGGGGCCAAAAACATTCAGTACTTC
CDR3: CASSLELLAGGAKNIQYF

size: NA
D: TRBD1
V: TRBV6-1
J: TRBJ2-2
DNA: TGTGCCAGCGGTGCCTTGGACAGGAACACCGGGGAGCCGTTTTTT
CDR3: CASGALDRNTGEPFF

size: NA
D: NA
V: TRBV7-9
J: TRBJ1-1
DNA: TGTGCCAGCAGCTCTCAGATGAACACTGAAGCTTTCTTT
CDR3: CASSSQMNTEAFF

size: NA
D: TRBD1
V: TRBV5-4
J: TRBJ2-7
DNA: TGTGCCAGCAGCTTGCGACAGGGGGCTGCCTACGAGCAGTACTTC
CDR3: CASSLRQGAAYEQYF

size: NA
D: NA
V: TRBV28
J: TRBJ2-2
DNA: TGTGCCAGTCGGACTAAGAGATCGAACACCGGGGAGCTGTTTTTT
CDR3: CASRTKRSNTGELFF

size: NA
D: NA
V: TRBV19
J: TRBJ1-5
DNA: TGTGCCAGTACCCCGGGGGAGGGGCTTAATCAGCCCCAGCATTTT
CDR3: CASTPGEGLNQPQHF

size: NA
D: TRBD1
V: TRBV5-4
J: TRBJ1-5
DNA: TGTGCCAGCAGCCAAGGACAGGGGAGCGGCAATCAGCCCCAGCATTTT
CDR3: CASSQGQGSGNQPQHF

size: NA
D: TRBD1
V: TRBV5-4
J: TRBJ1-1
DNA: TGTGCCAGCATTCGGACAGGGGGCCCGAACACTGAAGCTTTCTTT
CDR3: CASIRTGGPNTEAFF

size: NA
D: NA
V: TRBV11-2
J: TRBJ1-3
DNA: TGTGCCAGCAGCTTAGGGGCATCTGGAAACACCATATATTTT
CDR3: CASSLGASGNTIYF

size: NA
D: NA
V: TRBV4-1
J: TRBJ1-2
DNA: TGCGCCAGCAGCCAAGGACATACGACAGGCCTCTATGGCTACACCTTC
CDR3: CASSQGHTTGLYGYTF

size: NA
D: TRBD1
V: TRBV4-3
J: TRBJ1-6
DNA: TGCGCCAGCAGCCAAGATACAAGGGGGCGAAATAATTCACCCCTCCACTTT
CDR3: CASSQDTRGRNNSPLHF

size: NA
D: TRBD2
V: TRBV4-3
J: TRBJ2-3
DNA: TGCGCCAGCAGCCAAGGGGATAGCGGGGGTTCGGTAGGTACAGATACGCAGTATTTT
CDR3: CASSQGDSGGSVGTDTQYF

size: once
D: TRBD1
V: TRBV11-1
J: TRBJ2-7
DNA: TGTGCCAGCAGCCACGACAGGGGGGCGGACGAGCAGTACTTC
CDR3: CASSHDRGADEQYF

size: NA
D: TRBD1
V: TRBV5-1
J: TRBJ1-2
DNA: TGCGCCAGCAGCTTGGGGGGGACAGGGTATGGCTACACCTTC
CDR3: CASSLGGTGYGYTF

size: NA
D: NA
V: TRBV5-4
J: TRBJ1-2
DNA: TGTGCCAGCAGCAACAACAGGGTGGGATATGGCTACACCTTC
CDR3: CASSNNRVGYGYTF

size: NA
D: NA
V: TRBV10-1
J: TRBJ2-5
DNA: TGCGCCAGCAGTGACTTGGTTAGCGGCGGTCAGGAGACCCAGTACTTC
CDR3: CASSDLVSGGQETQYF

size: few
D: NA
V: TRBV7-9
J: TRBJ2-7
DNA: TGTGCCAGCAGCTCCTCAGGGGTAAACGAGCAGTACTTC
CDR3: CASSSSGVNEQYF

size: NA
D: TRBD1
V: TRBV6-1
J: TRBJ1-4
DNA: TGTGCCAGCAGTGAGAAAACAGGGGGCAGGATTGAAAAACTGTTTTTT
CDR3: CASSEKTGGRIEKLFF